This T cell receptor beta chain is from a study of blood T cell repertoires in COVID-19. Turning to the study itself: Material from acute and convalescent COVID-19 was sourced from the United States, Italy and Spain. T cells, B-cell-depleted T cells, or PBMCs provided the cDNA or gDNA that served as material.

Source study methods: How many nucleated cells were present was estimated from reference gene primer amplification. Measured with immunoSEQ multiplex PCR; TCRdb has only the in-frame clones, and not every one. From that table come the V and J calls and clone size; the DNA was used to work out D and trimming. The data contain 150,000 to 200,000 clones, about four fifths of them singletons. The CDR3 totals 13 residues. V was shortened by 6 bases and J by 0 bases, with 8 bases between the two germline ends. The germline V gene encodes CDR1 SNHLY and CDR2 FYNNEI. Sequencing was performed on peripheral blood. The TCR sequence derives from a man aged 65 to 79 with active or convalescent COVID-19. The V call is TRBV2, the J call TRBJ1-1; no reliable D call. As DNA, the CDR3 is TGTGCCAGCAGGACAACGATGAACACTGAAGCTTTCTTT. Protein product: CASRTTMNTEAFF.